Following are 8 T cell receptor beta chains from one sample sequenced in a study of T-cell reconstitution after alpha-beta-depleted transplantation in children. Unique molecular identifiers were used in preparing the TCRbeta library. One entry per CDR3 protein results from TCRdb running MiXCR on the PCR reads. The table shows 360,000 or so distinct CDR3 sequences, with roughly 22% occurring only once. Sequencing used PBMCs from the stem cell graft donor, obtained from the stem cell graft. The receptor source for this set is a human donor who donated a stem cell graft to a child with acute myeloid leukemia.

The chain employs TRBV9 and TRBJ2-2, with 12 bases aligning to TRBD2. V was clipped by 2 bases and J by 5 bases; unmatched bases: 1. Germline assignment: CDR1 SGDLS and CDR2 YYNGEE. The CDR3 runs 15 residues. The CDR3 DNA is TGTGCCAGCAGCGTGGGGACTAGCGGGACCGGGGAGCTGTTTTTT. Its translation: CASSVGTSGTGELFF.

In this sample, this clonotype turned up many times. The genes are TRBV6-1 and TRBJ2-1, with D hard to call. V gave up 2 bases and J gave up 0 bases, with 11 bases separating them. The CDR3 extends over 16 amino acids. Germline V gene lookup returns CDR1 MNHNS and CDR2 SASEGT. The CDR3 DNA sequence: TGTGCCAGCAGTGAAAGACTTATAAGCTCCTACAATGAGCAGTTCTTC. Translation gives CASSERLISSYNEQFF.

The chain has TRBV7-3 and TRBJ2-3; possible D gene TRBD2, 6 bases. CDR3 length equals 14 residues. In germline, CDR1 is SGHTA, CDR2 FQGTGA. V gave up 5 bases and J gave up 2 bases, with 11 bases separating them. Here the CDR3 reads CASSRDSDTDTQYF. The DNA of the CDR3 is TGTGCCAGCAGCCGGGACTCTGACACAGATACGCAGTATTTT.

This clonotype was recorded at least ten times. The V gene is TRBV20-1, the J gene TRBJ2-7; 8 bases align to TRBD1. This CDR3 is built from 14 residues. In germline, CDR1 is DFQATT, CDR2 SNEGSKA (reference sequence). Unmatched junction bases numbered 5, after V lost 0 bases and J lost 4 bases. In DNA, the CDR3 is TGCAGTGCTAGAGAAGCCGGGACAGGTTACGAGCAGTACTTC. It encodes CSAREAGTGYEQYF.

The V call is TRBV6-2 or TRBV6-3, the J call TRBJ2-3, with 16 bases matching TRBD2. V shed 5 bases and J 1 base; nucleotides not matched to a gene: 15. CDR3 size: 21 residues. The germline V gene encodes CDR1 MNHEY and CDR2 SVGEGT. As DNA, the CDR3 is TGTGCCAGCAGTCCCTCTCCGGGACTAGCGGGAGGGTCACCGGGCACAGATACGCAGTATTTT. Translating gives CASSPSPGLAGGSPGTDTQYF.

A few counts support this clonotype. The genes are TRBV11-2 and TRBJ2-5; TRBD2 might be the D (5 bases). Germline loops: CDR1 SGHAT, CDR2 FQNNGV. V lost 3 bases and J lost 5, with 10 bases in between. The CDR3 loop spans 13 amino acids. The CDR3 protein is CASSFSGEETQYF. CDR3 bases: TGTGCCAGCAGCTTTTCCGGGGAGGAGACCCAGTACTTC.

The chain recombines TRBV19 with TRBJ2-7, with D unclear. This CDR3 contains 11 residues. Germline V gene sequence: CDR1 LNHDA, CDR2 SQIVND (reference sequence). Trimming took 4 bases from V and 3 from J, leaving 4 bases between them. The CDR3 nucleotides read TGTGCCAGTAGTAACATCTACGAGCAGTACTTC. Translating it yields CASSNIYEQYF.

The CDR3 protein is CASSPGQGSAETQYF. CDR3 coding DNA: TGTGCCAGCTCACCAGGGCAGGGGAGCGCTGAGACCCAGTACTTC. V is TRBV18 and J is TRBJ2-5, with D perhaps TRBD1 (6 bases). The CDR3 length is 15 residues. Between the trimmed V and J ends, which lost 2 bases and 5 bases, there was a span of 15 bases. Germline V CDR1 and CDR2: KGHSH, LQKENI.